A selection of T cell receptor beta chains follows, all from one sample in a study of blood T cell repertoires in COVID-19. TCRdb's table, derived via immunoSEQ multiplex PCR, lists solely in-frame clones and lacks some. The repertoire holds approximately 84,000 clones, about three quarters seen once, with 5.7% in the top ten. Sequenced: peripheral blood. The origin of the receptors is a man between 45 and 60 years old with active or convalescent COVID-19. The CDR3 runs from the conserved cysteine through the conserved F or W. A D gene is named only where the DNA matches it firmly. Size values are once, few and many counts, or a class for expanded clones, and some rows have none.

D gene	J gene	V gene	clone size	CDR3 protein	CDR3 DNA
.	TRBJ1-2	TRBV19	.	CASSPREGGYTF	TGTGCCAGTAGTCCCCGGGAGGGCGGCTACACCTTC
.	TRBJ1-3	TRBV4-2	.	CASSQVSVRSGNTIYF	TGTGCCAGCAGCCAAGTGTCGGTCCGCTCTGGAAACACCATATATTTT
TRBD2	TRBJ2-5	TRBV5-1	.	CASSPREGGALETQYF	TGCGCCAGCAGCCCGCGGGAGGGGGGCGCGTTGGAGACCCAGTACTTC
.	TRBJ1-1	TRBV12-3/TRBV12-4	.	CASSFSGTEAFF	TGTGCCAGCAGTTTCAGTGGCACTGAAGCTTTCTTT
.	TRBJ2-5	TRBV19	.	CASSIGRVSETQYF	TGTGCCAGTAGTATAGGCAGGGTTTCAGAGACCCAGTACTTC
.	TRBJ1-4	TRBV27	once	CASRSRGGRAEKLFF	TGTGCCAGCAGATCCCGGGGGGGGAGGGCTGAAAAACTGTTTTTT
TRBD1	TRBJ2-7	TRBV7-2	.	CASRRGGEYEQYF	TGTGCCAGCAGGAGAGGGGGCGAGTACGAGCAGTACTTC
TRBD1	TRBJ1-4	TRBV24-1	.	CATSGTGGDEKLFF	TGTGCCACCAGTGGAACAGGGGGAGATGAAAAACTGTTTTTT
TRBD1	TRBJ1-3	TRBV19	few	CASRGQGRGNTIYF	TGTGCCAGTAGGGGACAGGGGAGGGGAAACACCATATATTTT
TRBD2	TRBJ2-7	TRBV7-7	few	CASSPRPAGEQYF	TGTGCTAGCAGCCCGAGACCAGCGGGGGAGCAGTACTTC
TRBD1	TRBJ1-2	TRBV11-2	.	CASSPGQGWGYTF	TGTGCCAGCAGCCCAGGACAGGGATGGGGCTACACCTTC
.	TRBJ1-3	TRBV3-1/TRBV3-2	few	CASSQGSSGNTIYF	TGTGCCAGCAGCCAAGGGAGCTCTGGAAACACCATATATTTT
TRBD2	TRBJ2-1	TRBV30	.	CAWSFLAGNEQFF	TGTGCCTGGAGCTTCCTAGCGGGCAATGAGCAGTTCTTC
TRBD1	TRBJ1-3	TRBV15	few	CATSIPDRASGNTIYF	TGTGCCACCAGCATCCCGGACAGGGCGTCGGGAAACACCATATATTTT
.	TRBJ1-5	TRBV5-6	once	CASSPRGDSNQPQHF	TGTGCCAGCAGCCCTCGGGGGGATAGCAATCAGCCCCAGCATTTT
.	TRBJ2-1	TRBV12-3/TRBV12-4	.	CASSFGNEQFF	TGTGCCAGCAGTTTCGGGAATGAGCAGTTCTTC
.	TRBJ1-3	TRBV11-2	.	CASSLAPNGNTIYF	TGTGCCAGCAGCTTAGCCCCTAATGGAAACACCATATATTTT
.	TRBJ1-2	TRBV29-1	.	CSLTDGTTYGYTF	TGCAGCTTGACGGACGGGACTACCTATGGCTACACCTTC
.	TRBJ1-4	TRBV13	.	CASSLRGGVEKLFF	TGTGCCAGCAGCTTAAGAGGGGGTGTGGAAAAACTGTTTTTT
.	TRBJ1-3	TRBV3-1/TRBV3-2	.	CASSQDSTSGNTIYF	TGTGCCAGCAGCCAAGATAGCACCTCTGGAAACACCATATATTTT
TRBD2	TRBJ2-3	TRBV2	.	CASSETSGGLNTQYF	TGTGCCAGCAGTGAAACTAGCGGGGGGCTTAATACGCAGTATTTT
TRBD1	TRBJ2-7	TRBV2	.	CASSTDRGLYEQYF	TGTGCCAGCAGTACAGACAGGGGGCTCTACGAGCAGTACTTC
.	TRBJ1-2	TRBV19	few	CASSTRTGNYGYTF	TGTGCCAGTAGTACCAGAACAGGTAACTATGGCTACACCTTC
TRBD1	TRBJ2-1	TRBV5-5	few	CASSGRDRGNKYNEQFF	TGTGCCAGCAGCGGCCGGGACAGGGGAAATAAATACAATGAGCAGTTCTTC
TRBD2	TRBJ2-1	TRBV7-2	few	CASSRTSGGAASSYNEQFF	TGTGCCAGCAGTAGGACTAGCGGGGGGGCGGCTAGCTCCTACAATGAGCAGTTCTTC
.	TRBJ2-1	TRBV5-4	.	CASSVRDTYNEQFF	TGTGCCAGCAGCGTCCGGGACACCTACAATGAGCAGTTCTTC
.	TRBJ1-1	TRBV7-9	.	CASSPSWGVNTEAFF	TGTGCCAGCAGCCCATCGTGGGGGGTGAACACTGAAGCTTTCTTT
.	TRBJ1-2	TRBV20-1	.	CSASGEAGYTF	TGCAGTGCTAGTGGGGAGGCAGGCTACACCTTC
TRBD1	TRBJ1-1	TRBV7-2	few	CASRSGGLNTEAFF	TGTGCCAGCAGATCAGGGGGGTTGAACACTGAAGCTTTCTTT
.	TRBJ2-5	TRBV21-1	.	CASYEGLAGGEETQYF	TGTGCCAGCTATGAGGGACTAGCGGGCGGGGAGGAGACCCAGTACTTC
TRBD1	TRBJ2-4	TRBV19	.	CASATGGAGNIQYF	TGTGCCAGTGCCACAGGGGGCGCGGGAAACATTCAGTACTTC
.	TRBJ1-4	TRBV5-4	.	CASSLGAATNEKLFF	TGTGCCAGCAGCTTGGGGGCTGCAACTAATGAAAAACTGTTTTTT
.	TRBJ1-2	TRBV6-6	.	CASSLDRNYGYTF	TGTGCCAGCAGCCTCGACAGGAACTATGGCTACACCTTC
.	TRBJ2-7	TRBV10-3	.	CAISESKGRNEQYF	TGTGCCATCAGTGAGTCAAAAGGGAGGAATGAGCAGTACTTC
.	TRBJ1-2	TRBV6-1	.	CASSEALRYYGYTF	TGTGCCAGCAGTGAAGCGCTCAGGTACTATGGCTACACCTTC
.	TRBJ1-2	TRBV5-4	.	CASSLGGAYGYTF	TGTGCCAGCAGCTTGGGCGGAGCCTATGGCTACACCTTC
TRBD2	TRBJ2-1	TRBV11-2	.	CASSPRTSWPPEQFF	TGTGCCAGCAGCCCCCGGACTAGCTGGCCACCTGAGCAGTTCTTC